Sequencing of this T cell receptor (beta chain) was carried out in a study of cytomegalovirus exposure and HLA in healthy donors. All the people who gave samples were healthy bone marrow donors. The ends were cut back, 5 bases at V and 1 base at J, with 12 bases in the middle. CDR3 length equals 14 residues. CDR1 is PRHDT and CDR2 is FYEKMQ in the germline V gene (reference sequence). The study, taken as a whole, reports: Analyzed later, association rates of TCRs varied across HLA loci, with DRB1 most and HLA-C fewest. A later analysis appeared to link common viral pathogens to several of the most significant clusters. Diagnosis of cytomegalovirus status made by the classifier reportedly showed high specificity and sensitivity.

It was with 60 Vbeta and 13 Jbeta primers that the PCR ran. Profiled with immunoSEQ multiplex PCR; TCRdb holds only in-frame clones, not every one. The sample has 150,000 to 200,000 clones, more than 75% seen once. About this clone itself: Its target is unknown.

This chain connects TRBV13 to TRBJ2-7, with D perhaps matching TRBD2 (6 bases). The TCR was taken from a man aged 35 to 55 in good health and CMV-seronegative. The sequenced material came from PBMCs. The CDR3 bases are TGTGCCAGCAGCATGGGACTGGAGTCCTACGAGCAGTACTTC. Amino acids: CASSMGLESYEQYF.